This TCR beta chain was recorded in a study of identifying expanded T cells in peripheral blood. The assay was immunoSEQ multiplex PCR, and TCRdb's table has in-frame clones only and misses some. The table lists some 77,000 clones, about 88% of them singletons. The CDR3 has 16 amino acids. Germline assignment: CDR1 SGHKS and CDR2 YYEKEE (reference sequence). Trimming removed 2 bases from V and 2 bases from J; junction bases left unmatched: 7. V is TRBV5-5 and J is TRBJ1-5; 7 positions match TRBD1. Sequencing input: blood. This sequence originates from a person between 18 and 75 years old in good health. The CDR3 reads CASSLGSGTGNQPQHF. The CDR3 DNA reads as TGTGCCAGCAGCTTAGGTAGCGGGACAGGCAATCAGCCCCAGCATTTT. Full variable domain (rest looked up from reference TRBV5-5 and TRBJ1-5): DAGVTQSPTHLIKTRGQQVTLRCSPISGHKSVSWYQQVLGQGPQFIFQYYEKEERGRGNFPDRFSARQFPNYSSELNVNALLLGDSALYLCASSLGSGTGNQPQHFGDGTRLSIL.